The entry below gives a single T cell receptor beta chain sequence along with its context. Its target is not known. The CDR3 consists of 16 residues. Trimming cost V 0 bases and J 6 bases, with 15 bases left between them. Germline CDR1 MNHNS, CDR2 SASEGT. This sample is part of a study of early T cells in non-severe SARS-CoV-2 infection. Overall study context: Unpaired chains resulted from sequencing bulk RNA of unsorted whole blood. General study findings and limits: VDJdb matching favored anti-spike CD8 responses, missing private and CD4 specificities.

The TCR library protocol was used to attach unique molecular identifiers. These identifiers were attached to individual cDNA molecules. MiXCR, applied by TCRdb to the 5' RACE reads, yields one record per CDR3 protein. The repertoire holds more than 75,000 distinct CDR3 sequences, with around 13% as singletons. This rearrangement joins TRBV6-1 to TRBJ2-1; D perhaps matches TRBD2 (7 bases). The sequenced material came from whole blood. The clonotype comes from an adult who was a healthcare worker with PCR-confirmed SARS-CoV-2 infection or an uninfected control (not recorded which). The CDR3 sequence: CASSEALLGGANEQFF. CDR3 DNA: TGTGCCAGCAGTGAAGCGCTTCTGGGGGGGGCCAATGAGCAGTTCTTC.